Listed below are T cell receptor beta chains from one sample, sequenced in a study of human T cells and chemical hapten exposure. TCRdb itself ran the RACE reads through MiXCR, one entry per CDR3 protein. This table holds some 45,000 distinct CDR3 sequences, 3.5% to 5% found once. The sample comprised whole blood. The receptors were gathered from a human donor in good health. Some clones in this sample may be carry-over from other donors' samples. Both conserved end residues are part of each CDR3. The order of the fields is J gene, D gene, V gene, clone size, CDR3 protein, CDR3 DNA. The D gene is left open where the match is weak. Part of the rows lack a size; the others show once, few, many or a class for expanded clones.

J: TRBJ2-4
D: NA
V: TRBV14
size: many
CDR3: CASSQGSIQYF
DNA: TGTGCCAGCAGCCAAGGTAGCATTCAGTACTTC

J: TRBJ2-7
D: TRBD2
V: TRBV10-3
size: few
CDR3: CAISDPSGSTNEQYF
DNA: TGTGCCATCAGTGACCCTAGCGGGAGTACCAACGAGCAGTACTTC

J: TRBJ1-3
D: NA
V: TRBV6-2/TRBV6-3
size: NA
CDR3: CASSYPSGGNTIYF
DNA: TGTGCCAGCAGTTACCCATCAGGTGGAAACACCATATATTTT

J: TRBJ2-7
D: NA
V: TRBV4-2
size: many
CDR3: CASSPNTGSYEQYF
DNA: TGTGCCAGCAGCCCGAACACGGGTTCCTACGAGCAGTACTTC

J: TRBJ1-5
D: NA
V: TRBV3-1
size: few
CDR3: CASSRGPMGDQPQHF
DNA: TGTGCCAGCAGCCGGGGCCCGATGGGGGATCAGCCCCAGCATTTT

J: TRBJ2-1
D: TRBD1
V: TRBV6-6
size: many
CDR3: CASSYFIQGHVEQFF
DNA: TGTGCCAGCAGTTACTTCATACAGGGGCACGTTGAGCAGTTCTTC

J: TRBJ2-7
D: TRBD2
V: TRBV7-6
size: many
CDR3: CARVPPPRLAGGPYEQYF
DNA: TGTGCCAGGGTACCGCCTCCAAGACTAGCGGGAGGGCCCTACGAGCAGTACTTC

J: TRBJ1-1
D: NA
V: TRBV4-1
size: many
CDR3: CASSQDLAALQAFF
DNA: TGCGCCAGCAGCCAAGATTTGGCAGCTTTGCAAGCTTTCTTT

J: TRBJ2-7
D: TRBD1
V: TRBV28
size: many
CDR3: CASSLGQGRGHEQYF
DNA: TGTGCCAGCAGTTTGGGACAGGGGAGGGGGCACGAGCAGTACTTC

J: TRBJ1-5
D: TRBD1
V: TRBV7-9
size: many
CDR3: CASSLELGTGIYSNQPQHF
DNA: TGTGCCAGCAGCTTAGAGTTGGGGACAGGGATATATAGCAATCAGCCCCAGCATTTT

J: TRBJ2-5
D: NA
V: TRBV27
size: NA
CDR3: CASSHPDSGQETQYF
DNA: TGTGCCAGCAGTCATCCCGATAGCGGCCAAGAGACCCAGTACTTC

J: TRBJ2-7
D: NA
V: TRBV25-1
size: NA
CDR3: CASSPSHGGMTYEQYF
DNA: TGTGCCAGCAGTCCTAGCCATGGGGGGATGACCTACGAGCAGTACTTC

J: TRBJ2-2
D: TRBD2
V: TRBV7-3
size: many
CDR3: CASSPAGLAGPTGELFF
DNA: TGTGCCAGCAGCCCCGCGGGACTAGCGGGACCCACCGGGGAGCTGTTTTTT

J: TRBJ1-2
D: TRBD1
V: TRBV29-1
size: many
CDR3: CSAEDGQGGTGYTF
DNA: TGCAGCGCCGAAGACGGACAGGGGGGTACTGGCTACACCTTC

J: TRBJ2-5
D: NA
V: TRBV7-9
size: NA
CDR3: CASSLGPGQETQYF
DNA: TGTGCCAGCAGCTTAGGTCCAGGGCAAGAGACCCAGTACTTC

J: TRBJ2-7
D: TRBD2
V: TRBV5-6
size: many
CDR3: CASSLGGGVDYEQYF
DNA: TGTGCCAGCAGCTTGGGCGGGGGAGTGGATTACGAGCAGTACTTC

J: TRBJ2-7
D: TRBD1
V: TRBV28
size: many
CDR3: CASSYKDPGTGYEQYF
DNA: TGTGCCAGCAGTTACAAAGATCCTGGGACAGGCTACGAGCAGTACTTC

J: TRBJ1-1
D: NA
V: TRBV5-1
size: many
CDR3: CASSLVASNTEAFF
DNA: TGCGCCAGCAGCTTGGTAGCGTCGAACACTGAAGCTTTCTTT

J: TRBJ1-1
D: NA
V: TRBV28
size: many
CDR3: CASSSLGVGRNTEAFF
DNA: TGTGCCAGCAGTTCGCTGGGAGTAGGTAGGAACACTGAAGCTTTCTTT

J: TRBJ2-7
D: NA
V: TRBV12-3/TRBV12-4
size: many
CDR3: CASSLMGRSGEQYF
DNA: TGTGCCAGCAGTTTAATGGGACGATCGGGGGAGCAGTACTTC

J: TRBJ1-5
D: TRBD1
V: TRBV28
size: NA
CDR3: CASSPHTGGYQPQHF
DNA: TGTGCCAGCAGTCCCCACACAGGGGGCTATCAGCCCCAGCATTTT

J: TRBJ2-7
D: NA
V: TRBV28
size: few
CDR3: CASTSLTVPYEQYF
DNA: TGTGCCAGCACCTCACTGACGGTACCCTACGAGCAGTACTTC

J: TRBJ2-7
D: NA
V: TRBV3-1
size: many
CDR3: CASSHEQRYEQYF
DNA: TGTGCCAGCAGCCATGAACAGCGCTACGAGCAGTACTTC

J: TRBJ2-7
D: NA
V: TRBV5-6
size: NA
CDR3: CASSRDTSYEQYF
DNA: TGTGCCAGCAGCCGGGACACCTCCTACGAGCAGTACTTC

J: TRBJ2-1
D: TRBD2
V: TRBV12-5
size: many
CDR3: CASGLREGASEQFF
DNA: TGTGCTAGTGGTTTGCGGGAGGGTGCATCTGAGCAGTTCTTC

J: TRBJ2-5
D: TRBD1
V: TRBV5-1
size: many
CDR3: CASSRTGGLVSGEETQYF
DNA: TGCGCCAGCAGCAGGACAGGGGGCCTTGTGAGTGGGGAAGAGACCCAGTACTTC

J: TRBJ2-5
D: TRBD2
V: TRBV7-9
size: many
CDR3: CASRRQGRSTSGSEETQYF
DNA: TGTGCCAGCAGGAGACAGGGGAGGTCGACTAGCGGGAGTGAAGAGACCCAGTACTTC

J: TRBJ2-1
D: NA
V: TRBV24-1
size: many
CDR3: CATSDGGLSSFSYNEQFF
DNA: TGTGCCACCAGTGATGGGGGATTATCCTCTTTCTCCTACAATGAGCAGTTCTTC

J: TRBJ2-1
D: NA
V: TRBV9
size: many
CDR3: CASSAMVLASNEQFF
DNA: TGTGCCAGCAGCGCTATGGTGCTAGCCAGCAATGAGCAGTTCTTC

J: TRBJ2-2
D: TRBD2
V: TRBV6-1
size: NA
CDR3: CASSERDYPAGGELFF
DNA: TGTGCCAGCAGTGAAAGGGACTACCCCGCCGGCGGGGAGCTGTTTTTT

J: TRBJ2-7
D: TRBD1
V: TRBV20-1
size: many
CDR3: CSAGAGTAFNEQYF
DNA: TGCAGTGCAGGGGCCGGGACAGCTTTCAACGAGCAGTACTTC

J: TRBJ2-3
D: NA
V: TRBV28
size: many
CDR3: CASSPAQAATDTQYF
DNA: TGTGCCAGCAGTCCCGCCCAAGCGGCCACAGATACGCAGTATTTT

J: TRBJ2-3
D: NA
V: TRBV7-6
size: many
CDR3: CASSLVAVPTDTQYF
DNA: TGTGCCAGCAGCTTAGTAGCGGTCCCCACAGATACGCAGTATTTT

J: TRBJ2-7
D: NA
V: TRBV11-2
size: many
CDR3: CASSLIRQYF
DNA: TGTGCCAGCAGCTTAATTAGGCAGTACTTC

J: TRBJ1-5
D: NA
V: TRBV28
size: many
CDR3: CASSFVRVRNQPQHF
DNA: TGTGCCAGCAGTTTTGTCAGGGTCCGAAATCAGCCCCAGCATTTT

J: TRBJ1-2
D: NA
V: TRBV11-2
size: few
CDR3: CASSLDRGSNYGYTF
DNA: TGTGCCAGCAGCTTAGATCGAGGAAGTAACTATGGCTACACCTTC

J: TRBJ1-3
D: NA
V: TRBV29-1
size: many
CDR3: CSVAGRGNGNTIYF
DNA: TGCAGCGTTGCGGGCAGGGGTAATGGAAACACCATATATTTT

J: TRBJ1-6
D: NA
V: TRBV4-2
size: many
CDR3: CASRGGGSPLHF
DNA: TGTGCCAGCAGGGGAGGGGGGTCACCCCTCCACTTT

J: TRBJ2-7
D: TRBD2
V: TRBV6-5
size: few
CDR3: CASIPSGSHEQYF
DNA: TGTGCCAGCATCCCTAGCGGGAGCCACGAGCAGTACTTC

J: TRBJ2-5
D: TRBD2
V: TRBV7-9
size: many
CDR3: CASSRLGLEETQYF
DNA: TGTGCCAGCAGCCGACTCGGACTAGAAGAGACCCAGTACTTC

J: TRBJ1-3
D: TRBD1
V: TRBV4-1
size: few
CDR3: CASSQDSRGRGNTIYF
DNA: TGCGCCAGCAGCCAAGATTCCAGGGGGCGAGGAAACACCATATATTTT

J: TRBJ1-1
D: TRBD1
V: TRBV30
size: NA
CDR3: CASHRGNTEAFF
DNA: TGTGCCTCGCACAGGGGGAACACTGAAGCTTTCTTT

J: TRBJ2-3
D: TRBD2
V: TRBV2
size: NA
CDR3: CASRPTGGTDTQYF
DNA: TGTGCCAGCAGACCAACGGGAGGGACAGATACGCAGTATTTT

J: TRBJ2-3
D: TRBD2
V: TRBV20-1
size: few
CDR3: CSATASGSTDTQYF
DNA: TGCAGTGCTACGGCTAGCGGGAGCACAGATACGCAGTATTTT

J: TRBJ2-3
D: NA
V: TRBV28
size: NA
CDR3: CASSLTMDTQYF
DNA: TGTGCCAGCAGTCTGACTATGGATACGCAGTATTTT

J: TRBJ2-6
D: NA
V: TRBV28
size: NA
CDR3: CASGTFEGANVLTF
DNA: TGTGCCAGCGGGACATTCGAGGGAGCCAACGTCCTGACTTTC

J: TRBJ2-3
D: TRBD2
V: TRBV27
size: many
CDR3: CEAKTSGSGTDTQYF
DNA: TGTGAGGCTAAGACTAGCGGGAGCGGGACAGATACGCAGTATTTT

J: TRBJ2-5
D: TRBD2
V: TRBV25-1
size: few
CDR3: CASKASGPGTQYF
DNA: TGTGCCAGCAAAGCTAGCGGACCTGGGACCCAGTACTTC

J: TRBJ2-5
D: TRBD1
V: TRBV5-1
size: many
CDR3: CASSGGTGSEETQYF
DNA: TGCGCCAGCAGCGGGGGGACAGGGTCAGAAGAGACCCAGTACTTC

J: TRBJ2-7
D: NA
V: TRBV20-1
size: many
CDR3: CSAASGTPREQYF
DNA: TGCAGTGCTGCCTCCGGGACCCCCCGAGAGCAGTACTTC

J: TRBJ2-1
D: NA
V: TRBV20-1
size: many
CDR3: CSANQGRDFYNEQFF
DNA: TGCAGTGCTAACCAGGGGCGGGACTTCTACAATGAGCAGTTCTTC

J: TRBJ2-1
D: NA
V: TRBV5-6
size: NA
CDR3: CASSLGRRTNEQFF
DNA: TGTGCCAGCAGCTTGGGTAGGAGAACAAATGAGCAGTTCTTC

J: TRBJ2-7
D: NA
V: TRBV6-1
size: NA
CDR3: CASIRDSHASRQYF
DNA: TGTGCCAGCATCAGGGACTCGCATGCCTCGAGGCAGTACTTC

J: TRBJ1-1
D: NA
V: TRBV14
size: many
CDR3: CASSLPGVNTEAFF
DNA: TGTGCCAGCAGCCTACCTGGCGTGAACACTGAAGCTTTCTTT

J: TRBJ1-4
D: NA
V: TRBV2
size: NA
CDR3: CASSPLTQQAGEKLFF
DNA: TGTGCCAGCAGTCCCCTGACCCAGCAGGCGGGGGAAAAACTGTTTTTT

J: TRBJ2-1
D: TRBD1
V: TRBV12-3/TRBV12-4
size: many
CDR3: CASSKTGSYEQFF
DNA: TGTGCCAGCAGCAAGACAGGGTCTTATGAGCAGTTCTTC

J: TRBJ2-1
D: NA
V: TRBV4-1
size: many
CDR3: CASSQVDMGFVNEQFF
DNA: TGCGCCAGCAGCCAAGTCGACATGGGCTTTGTCAATGAGCAGTTCTTC

J: TRBJ2-5
D: NA
V: TRBV4-1
size: NA
CDR3: CASSARKTQYF
DNA: TGCGCCAGCAGCGCTCGAAAGACCCAGTACTTC

J: TRBJ1-3
D: NA
V: TRBV14
size: few
CDR3: CASSQVHGAGNTIYF
DNA: TGTGCCAGCAGCCAAGTGCACGGGGCTGGAAACACCATATATTTT

J: TRBJ2-5
D: TRBD2
V: TRBV20-1
size: few
CDR3: CSAPPSGRAGTQYF
DNA: TGCAGTGCTCCGCCTAGCGGGAGGGCCGGGACCCAGTACTTC